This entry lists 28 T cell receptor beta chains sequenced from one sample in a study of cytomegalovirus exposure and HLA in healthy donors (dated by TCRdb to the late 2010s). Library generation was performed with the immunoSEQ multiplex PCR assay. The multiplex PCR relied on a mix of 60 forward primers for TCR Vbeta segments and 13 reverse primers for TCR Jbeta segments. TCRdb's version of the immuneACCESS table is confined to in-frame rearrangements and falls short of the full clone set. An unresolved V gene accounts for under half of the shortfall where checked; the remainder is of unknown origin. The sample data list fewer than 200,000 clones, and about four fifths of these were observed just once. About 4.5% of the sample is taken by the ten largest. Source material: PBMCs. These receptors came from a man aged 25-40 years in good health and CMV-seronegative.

The CDR3 nucleotides read TGTGCCAGCACCTTTAGGGGACAGGGGGCCAACGAGCAGTACTTC. Encoded protein: CASTFRGQGANEQYF. The chain employs TRBV6-5 and TRBJ2-7; 12 bases agree with TRBD1. Germline CDR1 MNHEY, CDR2 SVGAGI. The CDR3 covers 15 residues. V was pared by 7 bases and J by 5 bases, with 9 bases of the junction left unmatched.

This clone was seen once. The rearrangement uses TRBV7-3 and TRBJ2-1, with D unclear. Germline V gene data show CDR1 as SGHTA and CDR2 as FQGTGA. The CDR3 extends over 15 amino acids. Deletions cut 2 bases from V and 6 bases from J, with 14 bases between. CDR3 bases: TGTGCCAGCAGCTTATTGCGACGGAGCCCCAATGAGCAGTTCTTC. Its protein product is CASSLLRRSPNEQFF.

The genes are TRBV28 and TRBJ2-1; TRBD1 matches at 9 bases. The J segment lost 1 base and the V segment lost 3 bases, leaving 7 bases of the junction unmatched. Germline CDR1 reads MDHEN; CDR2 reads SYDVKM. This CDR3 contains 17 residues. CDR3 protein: CASSFPRDRVSYNEQFF. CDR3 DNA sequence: TGTGCCAGCAGTTTCCCTCGGGACAGGGTATCCTACAATGAGCAGTTCTTC.

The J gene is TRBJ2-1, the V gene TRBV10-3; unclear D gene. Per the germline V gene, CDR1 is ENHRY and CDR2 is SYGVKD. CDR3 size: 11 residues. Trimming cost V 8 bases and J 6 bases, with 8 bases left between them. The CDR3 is CAILAGNEQFF. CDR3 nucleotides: TGTGCCATCCTGGCTGGCAATGAGCAGTTCTTC.

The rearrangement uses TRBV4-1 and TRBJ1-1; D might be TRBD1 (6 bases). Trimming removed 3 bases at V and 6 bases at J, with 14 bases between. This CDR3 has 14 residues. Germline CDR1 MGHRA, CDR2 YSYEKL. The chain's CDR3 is CASSHVQGKPEAFF. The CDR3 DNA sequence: TGCGCCAGCAGCCATGTACAGGGCAAACCTGAAGCTTTCTTT.

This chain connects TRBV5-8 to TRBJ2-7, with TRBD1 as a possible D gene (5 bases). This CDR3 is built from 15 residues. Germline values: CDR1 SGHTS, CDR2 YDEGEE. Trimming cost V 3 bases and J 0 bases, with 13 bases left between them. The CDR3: CASSSRQFSSYEQYF. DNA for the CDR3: TGTGCCAGCAGCTCCCGACAGTTTAGCTCCTACGAGCAGTACTTC.

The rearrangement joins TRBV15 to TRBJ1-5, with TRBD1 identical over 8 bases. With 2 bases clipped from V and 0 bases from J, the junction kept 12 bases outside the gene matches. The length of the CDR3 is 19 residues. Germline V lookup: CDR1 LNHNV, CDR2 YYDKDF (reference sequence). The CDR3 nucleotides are TGTGCCACCAGCAGACTAGGACAGGGAGGGTTCGATAGCAATCAGCCCCAGCATTTT. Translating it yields CATSRLGQGGFDSNQPQHF.

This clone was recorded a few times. The CDR3 DNA reads TGTGCCAGCAGCCAAGCCGCAGGGGATGGCTACACCTTC. Protein sequence: CASSQAAGDGYTF. The chain uses TRBV4-2 and TRBJ1-2; the D gene is possibly TRBD1 (6 bases). Germline lookup yields CDR1 LGHNA and CDR2 YNFKEQ. This CDR3 has 13 residues. The germline V and J ends were trimmed by 1 base and 6 bases, with 9 bases remaining between them.

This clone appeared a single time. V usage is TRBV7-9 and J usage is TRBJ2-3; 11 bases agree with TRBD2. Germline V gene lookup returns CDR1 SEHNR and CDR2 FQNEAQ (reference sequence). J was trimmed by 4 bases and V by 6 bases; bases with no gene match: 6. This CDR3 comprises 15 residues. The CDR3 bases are TGTGCCAGCAGGCTAGCGGGGGGCCCCTCAGATACGCAGTATTTT. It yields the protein CASRLAGGPSDTQYF.

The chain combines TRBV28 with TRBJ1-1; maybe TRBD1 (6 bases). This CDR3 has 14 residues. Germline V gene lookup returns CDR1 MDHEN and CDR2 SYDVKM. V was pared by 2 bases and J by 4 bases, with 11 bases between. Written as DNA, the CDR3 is TGTGCCAGCAGTTTAGGGGGCACGGGCACTGAAGCTTTCTTT. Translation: CASSLGGTGTEAFF.

The CDR3 region is CATSRVRGTQETQYF. For the CDR3, the DNA is TGTGCCACCAGCAGAGTAAGGGGGACCCAAGAGACCCAGTACTTC. This chain connects TRBV15 to TRBJ2-5, with D possibly matching TRBD1 (6 bases). Trimming left V 1 base short and J 1 base short, with 10 bases between. CDR3 length: 15 amino acids. CDR1 and CDR2 from the germline V gene are LNHNV and YYDKDF (reference sequence).

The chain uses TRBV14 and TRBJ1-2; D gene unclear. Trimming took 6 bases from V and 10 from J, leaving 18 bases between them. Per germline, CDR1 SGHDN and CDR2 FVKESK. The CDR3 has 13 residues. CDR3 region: CASSLQVLQSYTF. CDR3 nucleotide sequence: TGTGCCAGCAGTCTTCAAGTATTACAGTCCTACACCTTC.

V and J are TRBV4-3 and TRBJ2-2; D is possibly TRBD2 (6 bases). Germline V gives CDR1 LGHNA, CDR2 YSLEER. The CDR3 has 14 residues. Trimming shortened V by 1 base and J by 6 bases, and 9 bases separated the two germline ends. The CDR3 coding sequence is TGCGCCAGCAGCCAAGGGGGGGTTTCCGGGGAGCTGTTTTTT. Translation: CASSQGGVSGELFF.

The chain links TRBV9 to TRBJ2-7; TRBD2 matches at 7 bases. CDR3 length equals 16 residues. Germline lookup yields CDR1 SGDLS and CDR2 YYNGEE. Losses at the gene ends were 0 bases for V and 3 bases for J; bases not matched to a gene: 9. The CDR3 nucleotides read TGTGCCAGCAGCGTAGGGGCGGGGGTAGCGAGCTACGAGCAGTACTTC. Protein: CASSVGAGVASYEQYF.

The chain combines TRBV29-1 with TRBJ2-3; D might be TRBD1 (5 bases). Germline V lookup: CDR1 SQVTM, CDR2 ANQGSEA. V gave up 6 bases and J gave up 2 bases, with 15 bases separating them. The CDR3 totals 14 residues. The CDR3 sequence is CSVPRGVDTDTQYF. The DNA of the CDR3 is TGCAGCGTACCAAGGGGCGTAGACACAGATACGCAGTATTTT.

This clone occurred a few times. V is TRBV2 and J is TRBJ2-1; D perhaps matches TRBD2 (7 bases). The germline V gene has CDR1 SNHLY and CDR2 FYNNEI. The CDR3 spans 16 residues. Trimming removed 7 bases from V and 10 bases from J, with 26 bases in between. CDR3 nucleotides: TGTGCCAGCACGGGCCATAAGGGACCAAAGGGGGGGGAGCAGTTCTTC. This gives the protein CASTGHKGPKGGEQFF.

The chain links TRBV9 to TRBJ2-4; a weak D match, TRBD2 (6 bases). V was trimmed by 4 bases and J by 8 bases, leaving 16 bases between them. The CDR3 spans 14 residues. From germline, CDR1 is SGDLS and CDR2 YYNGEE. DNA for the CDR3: TGTGCCAGCAGCCCTCGGGACTTACAAGACATTCAGTACTTC. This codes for CASSPRDLQDIQYF.

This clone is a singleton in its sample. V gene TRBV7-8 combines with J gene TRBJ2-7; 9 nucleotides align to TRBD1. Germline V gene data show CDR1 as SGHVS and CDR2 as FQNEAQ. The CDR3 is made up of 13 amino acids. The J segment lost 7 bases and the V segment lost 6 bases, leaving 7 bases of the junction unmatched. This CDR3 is CASSGTGWKEQYF. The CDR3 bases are TGTGCCAGCAGTGGGACAGGGTGGAAAGAGCAGTACTTC.

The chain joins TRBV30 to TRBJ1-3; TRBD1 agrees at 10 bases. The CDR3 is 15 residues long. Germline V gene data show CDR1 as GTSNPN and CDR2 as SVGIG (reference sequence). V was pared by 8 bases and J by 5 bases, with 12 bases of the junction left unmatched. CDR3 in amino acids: CAARDRGLSRNTIYF. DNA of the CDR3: TGTGCCGCCCGGGACAGGGGACTTAGTAGAAACACCATATATTTT. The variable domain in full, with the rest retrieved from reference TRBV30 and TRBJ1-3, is SQTIHQWPATLVQPVGSPLSLECTVEGTSNPNLYWYRQAAGRGLQLLFYSVGIGQISSEVPQNLSASRPQDRQFILSSKKLLLSDSGFYLCAARDRGLSRNTIYFGEGSWLTVV.

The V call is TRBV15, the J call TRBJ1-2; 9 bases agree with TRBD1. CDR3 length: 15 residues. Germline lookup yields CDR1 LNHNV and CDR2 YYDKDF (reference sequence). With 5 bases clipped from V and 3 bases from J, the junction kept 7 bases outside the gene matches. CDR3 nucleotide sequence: TGTGCCACCAGCTCCTACCGGGACAGGGACTATGGCTACACCTTC. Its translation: CATSSYRDRDYGYTF.

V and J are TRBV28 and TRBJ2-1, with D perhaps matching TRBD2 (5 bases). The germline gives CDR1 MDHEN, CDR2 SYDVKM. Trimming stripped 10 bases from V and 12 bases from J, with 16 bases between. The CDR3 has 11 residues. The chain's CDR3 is CATFEGPGQFF. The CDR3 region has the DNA TGTGCCACCTTCGAGGGCCCAGGGCAGTTCTTC.

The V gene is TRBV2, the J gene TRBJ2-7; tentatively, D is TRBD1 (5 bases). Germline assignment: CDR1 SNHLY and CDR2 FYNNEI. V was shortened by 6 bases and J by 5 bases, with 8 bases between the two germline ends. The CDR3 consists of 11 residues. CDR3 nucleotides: TGTGCCAGCAGAGGCAGGGACGAGCAGTACTTC. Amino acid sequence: CASRGRDEQYF.

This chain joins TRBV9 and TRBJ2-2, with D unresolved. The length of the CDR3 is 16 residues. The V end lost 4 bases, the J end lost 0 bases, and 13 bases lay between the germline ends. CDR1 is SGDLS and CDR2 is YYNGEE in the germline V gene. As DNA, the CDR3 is TGTGCCAGCAGCTCTCAGGCGAGACCGAACACCGGGGAGCTGTTTTTT. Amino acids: CASSSQARPNTGELFF.

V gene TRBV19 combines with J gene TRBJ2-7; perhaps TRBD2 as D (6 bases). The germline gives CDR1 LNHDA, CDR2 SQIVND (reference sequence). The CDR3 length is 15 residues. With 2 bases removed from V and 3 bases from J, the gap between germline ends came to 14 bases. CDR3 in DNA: TGTGCCAGTAGTATATTTAGCCAGGGAGGCTACGAGCAGTACTTC. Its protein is CASSIFSQGGYEQYF.

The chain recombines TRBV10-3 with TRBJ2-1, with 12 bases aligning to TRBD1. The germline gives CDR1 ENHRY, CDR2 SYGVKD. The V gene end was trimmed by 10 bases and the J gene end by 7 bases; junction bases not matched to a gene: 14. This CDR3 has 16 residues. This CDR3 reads CATDRGQGAGSNEQFF. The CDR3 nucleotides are TGTGCCACGGACAGGGGACAGGGGGCGGGGTCTAATGAGCAGTTCTTC.

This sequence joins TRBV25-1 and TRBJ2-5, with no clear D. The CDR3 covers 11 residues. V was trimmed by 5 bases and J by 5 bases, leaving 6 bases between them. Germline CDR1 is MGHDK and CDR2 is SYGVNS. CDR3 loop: CASSPLETQYF. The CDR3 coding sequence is TGTGCCAGCAGTCCCCTGGAGACCCAGTACTTC.

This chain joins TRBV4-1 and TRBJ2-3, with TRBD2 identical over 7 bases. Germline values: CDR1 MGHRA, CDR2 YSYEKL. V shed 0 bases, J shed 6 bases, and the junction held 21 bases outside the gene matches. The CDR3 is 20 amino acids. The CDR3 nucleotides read TGCGCCAGCAGCCAAGATGAGGTACAGTTGGCGGGAGAGCTCGAGGATACGCAGTATTTT. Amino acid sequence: CASSQDEVQLAGELEDTQYF.

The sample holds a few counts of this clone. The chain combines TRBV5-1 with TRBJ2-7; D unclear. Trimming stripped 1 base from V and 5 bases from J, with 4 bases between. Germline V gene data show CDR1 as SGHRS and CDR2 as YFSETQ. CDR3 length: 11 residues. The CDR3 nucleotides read TGCGCCAGCAGCTTGAACAACGAGCAGTACTTC. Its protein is CASSLNNEQYF.